Below are 23 T cell receptor beta chains sequenced from a single sample in a study of identical twins. TCRdb re-analysed the 5' RACE reads in MiXCR, keeping a single row per CDR3 protein. Found here are about 810,000 distinct CDR3 sequences, approximately 13% of them singletons; the top ten hold roughly 1.6%. This sample was also put to use in a study of yellow fever vaccine responses in identical twins.

The sequenced sample was PBMCs. The receptors here all came from a woman under 30 in good health.

The chain recombines TRBV9 with TRBJ2-1; 7 bases line up with TRBD2. Germline V gives CDR1 SGDLS, CDR2 YYNGEE. Trimming cost V 2 bases and J 6 bases; bases outside gene matches: 5. CDR3 length equals 14 residues. The CDR3 is CASSVGTTLNEQFF. CDR3 coding DNA: TGTGCCAGCAGCGTCGGGACTACCCTCAATGAGCAGTTCTTC.

This chain uses TRBV5-1 with TRBJ2-7; unclear D gene. Germline-derived CDR1 and CDR2 are SGHRS and YFSETQ. The CDR3 loop spans 15 amino acids. Trimming removed 4 bases at V and 2 bases at J, with 16 bases between. The CDR3 reads CASSQLPATTYEQYF. Written as DNA, the CDR3 is TGCGCCAGCAGCCAGCTCCCCGCGACGACCTACGAGCAGTACTTC.

The chain combines TRBV24-1 with TRBJ2-3, with TRBD1 matching over 7 bases. Germline lookup yields CDR1 KGHDR and CDR2 SFDVKD. Unmatched junction bases numbered 9, after V lost 4 bases and J lost 9 bases. The CDR3 has 14 residues. The CDR3 region has the DNA TGTGCCACCAGTGAGACGGACAGGTTGGTGACGCAGTATTTT. Its protein product is CATSETDRLVTQYF.

This sequence joins TRBV27 and TRBJ2-2; TRBD1 matches 10 bases. The germline V gene has CDR1 MNHEY and CDR2 SMNVEV (reference sequence). Germline trimming cut 6 bases from V and 7 bases from J; bases unmatched to any gene: 8. CDR3 size: 15 residues. CDR3 region: CASRDRGLRDGELFF. In DNA, the CDR3 is TGTGCCAGCAGAGACAGGGGGCTCCGTGACGGGGAGCTGTTTTTT.

The gene calls are TRBV20-1 and TRBJ2-7; tentatively, D is TRBD1 or TRBD2 (6 bases each). CDR1 is DFQATT, CDR2 SNEGSKA, per germline (reference sequence). V was cut by 6 bases and J by 3 bases, with 12 bases left in between. The CDR3 spans 12 residues. The CDR3 DNA reads as TGCAGTGCCAGTGGAGGGGGCTACGAGCAGTACTTC. Translated, it gives CSASGGGYEQYF.

This clonotype was recorded at least ten times. V is TRBV29-1 and J is TRBJ1-2; 7 bases agree with TRBD1. Germline loops: CDR1 SQVTM, CDR2 ANQGSEA. The CDR3 sequence is 11 residues long. V lost 8 bases to trimming and J lost 6 bases; unmatched junction nucleotides: 6. CDR3 bases: TGCAGCAGCGGGACAGTCAATGGCTACACCTTC. Translating gives CSSGTVNGYTF.

This chain links TRBV6-5 with TRBJ1-1; the D is unclear. The CDR3 spans 18 residues. In germline, CDR1 is MNHEY, CDR2 SVGAGI. V was clipped by 3 bases and J by 4 bases, with 24 bases between them. CDR3 region: CASSYLPQGPVRSTEAFF. The CDR3 DNA reads TGTGCCAGCAGTTATCTCCCGCAAGGTCCCGTTAGGAGCACTGAAGCTTTCTTT.

This clonotype was seen more than once but under ten times. The genes are TRBV2 and TRBJ2-7; 8 bases are shared with TRBD1. This CDR3 comprises 15 residues. Unmatched junction bases numbered 9, after V lost 2 bases and J lost 6 bases. CDR1 is SNHLY and CDR2 is FYNNEI in the germline V gene. The CDR3 nucleotides are TGTGCCAGCAGTGAAACCAGGACAGGGATGAGCGAGCAGTACTTC. Amino acids: CASSETRTGMSEQYF.

The rearrangement uses TRBV3-1 and TRBJ2-2; D not resolved. Germline lookup yields CDR1 LGHDT and CDR2 YNNKEL (reference sequence). The CDR3 length is 13 residues. V dropped 1 base and J dropped 7 bases, with 7 bases sitting between them. The CDR3 loop reads CASSQGDGGELFF. CDR3 coding DNA: TGTGCCAGCAGCCAAGGAGACGGCGGGGAGCTGTTTTTT. Filled out from reference TRBV3-1 and TRBJ2-2, the complete variable domain reads DTAVSQTPKYLVTQMGNDKSIKCEQNLGHDTMYWYKQDSKKFLKIMFSYNNKELIINETVPNRFSPKSPDKAHLNLHINSLELGDSAVYFCASSQGDGGELFFGEGSRLTVL.

Ten or more counts support this clonotype. The gene calls are TRBV5-5 and TRBJ1-1; 10 bases are a match to TRBD1. V trimming: 4 bases; J trimming: 5 bases; junction bases outside the gene matches: 5. CDR3 size: 14 residues. CDR1 and CDR2 (germline): SGHKS, YYEKEE (reference sequence). The CDR3 is CASSQDRGRTEAFF. The CDR3, as DNA: TGTGCCAGCAGCCAGGACAGGGGGAGAACTGAAGCTTTCTTT.

The V call is TRBV9, the J call TRBJ1-4; a possible D gene is TRBD1 (5 bases). The V end lost 0 bases, the J end lost 4 bases, and 7 bases lay between the germline ends. The CDR3 extends over 14 amino acids. Germline V gene lookup returns CDR1 SGDLS and CDR2 YYNGEE. CDR3 nucleotide sequence: TGTGCCAGCAGCGTAGGACAGCATAATGAAAAACTGTTTTTT. It specifies CASSVGQHNEKLFF.

This clonotype was recorded a few times. The V gene is TRBV11-1, the J gene TRBJ2-1, with 9 positions matching TRBD2. Unmatched junction bases numbered 20, after V lost 0 bases and J lost 5 bases. The CDR3 runs 21 residues. Per germline, CDR1 SGHAT and CDR2 FQDESV (reference sequence). The CDR3 loop is CASSLATRGLAGLGGNNEQFF. CDR3 in DNA: TGTGCCAGCAGCTTAGCCACAAGAGGGCTAGCGGGACTTGGCGGAAACAATGAGCAGTTCTTC.

This clonotype was observed a handful of times. This chain uses TRBV19 with TRBJ2-7; D is uncertain. The CDR3 covers 13 residues. CDR1 is LNHDA and CDR2 is SQIVND in the germline V gene (reference sequence). With 2 bases removed from V and 4 bases from J, the gap between germline ends came to 9 bases. The CDR3 bases are TGTGCCAGTAGTATAACACACAAGTACGAGCAGTACTTC. Protein product: CASSITHKYEQYF.

The chain links TRBV6-4 to TRBJ2-1, with 9 bases identical to TRBD2. This CDR3 spans 15 amino acids. Trimming removed 0 bases from V and 7 bases from J; junction bases left unmatched: 4. Looked up from germline, CDR1 is MRHNA and CDR2 is SNTAGT. The CDR3 here is CASSDSSGRENEQFF. Written as DNA, the CDR3 is TGTGCCAGCAGTGACTCTAGCGGGAGAGAGAATGAGCAGTTCTTC.

The gene calls are TRBV7-2 and TRBJ2-2, with D possibly matching TRBD2 (6 bases). Germline loops: CDR1 SGHTA, CDR2 FQGNSA. There are 19 residues in the CDR3. Trimming removed 0 bases at V and 3 bases at J, with 20 bases between. CDR3 protein: CASSLAPRRGPTDTGELFF. The CDR3, as DNA: TGTGCCAGCAGCTTAGCCCCTCGGCGGGGTCCGACGGACACCGGGGAGCTGTTTTTT.

This chain uses TRBV4-1 with TRBJ2-1, with 16 bases aligning to TRBD2. The CDR3 contains 18 residues. In germline, CDR1 is MGHRA, CDR2 YSYEKL. The ends lost 4 bases at V and 0 bases at J; junction bases unmatched: 3. Here the CDR3 reads CASSRGLAGGPSYNEQFF. The CDR3 DNA sequence: TGCGCCAGCAGCCGGGGACTAGCGGGAGGGCCCTCCTACAATGAGCAGTTCTTC.

This clonotype has a count of ten or more. The rearrangement links TRBV15 to TRBJ2-1; D is ambiguous. Trimming stripped 4 bases from V and 3 bases from J, with 4 bases between. Looked up from germline, CDR1 is LNHNV and CDR2 is YYDKDF (reference sequence). CDR3 length: 12 residues. CDR3 sequence reads: CATSMVYNEQFF. CDR3 DNA: TGTGCCACCAGCATGGTCTACAATGAGCAGTTCTTC.

This clonotype was observed a handful of times. The chain links TRBV9 to TRBJ1-6; 7 bases map to TRBD1. V gave up 4 bases and J gave up 5 bases; unmatched junction bases: 6. There are 15 residues in the CDR3. CDR1 is SGDLS and CDR2 is YYNGEE in the germline V gene. CDR3 sequence reads: CASSIGTVHNSPLHF. Here the CDR3 DNA reads TGTGCCAGCAGCATCGGGACAGTACATAATTCACCCCTCCACTTT.

This rearrangement joins TRBV18 to TRBJ2-1; D may be TRBD2 (6 bases). The CDR3 length is 14 residues. Germline assignment: CDR1 KGHSH and CDR2 LQKENI. V dropped 10 bases and J dropped 3 bases, with 16 bases sitting between them. For the CDR3, the DNA is TGTGCCACCGCGGGGCTCGAGGACTACAATGAGCAGTTCTTC. Protein product: CATAGLEDYNEQFF.

The chain couples TRBV20-1 to TRBJ2-1; the match to TRBD2 covers 8 bases. V lost 6 bases and J lost 4; bases outside the gene matches: 11. Germline CDR1 is DFQATT and CDR2 is SNEGSKA (reference sequence). The CDR3 is 15 residues long. Here the CDR3 reads CSALPGLDPYNEQFF. The CDR3, as DNA: TGCAGTGCGCTTCCGGGACTAGACCCTTACAATGAGCAGTTCTTC.

Ten or more counts support this clonotype. The genes are TRBV5-7 and TRBJ1-2; 8 bases map to TRBD1. TRBV5-7 is known as an ORF, though its function is uncertain. V was pared by 5 bases and J by 2 bases, with 14 bases of the junction left unmatched. The CDR3 covers 17 residues. CDR3 region: CASSADGQGPWNYGYTF. The CDR3 nucleotides are TGTGCCAGCAGTGCCGACGGACAGGGCCCTTGGAACTATGGCTACACCTTC.

The chain has TRBV10-3 and TRBJ1-1, with a weak D call TRBD1 (6 bases). Trimming took 1 base from V and 6 from J, leaving 9 bases between them. The V gene's germline CDR1 is ENHRY and CDR2 SYGVKD. This CDR3 is 13 amino acids long. In nucleotides, the CDR3 is TGTGCCATCAGTGAGTACAGGGAATCTGAAGCTTTCTTT. Translating gives CAISEYRESEAFF.

This clonotype has just a few counts. J is TRBJ2-7 and V is TRBV6-5; D might be TRBD2 (5 bases). The V end lost 2 bases, the J end lost 6 bases, and 11 bases lay between the germline ends. CDR1 MNHEY and CDR2 SVGAGI come from the germline V gene. The CDR3 is 13 amino acids. CDR3 protein: CASSYTRGGEQYV. In DNA form, the CDR3 reads TGTGCCAGCAGTTACACTCGGGGTGGCGAGCAGTACGTC.